Below, 27 T cell receptor beta chains from the same sample are listed, as sequenced in a study of post-analysis software for immune sequencing data. Carried by the TCR beta cDNA libraries were unique molecular identifiers. Each CDR3 protein gets one entry after TCRdb re-called the PCR reads with MiXCR. The sample lists 700,000 to 900,000 distinct CDR3 sequences; around 42% were seen once. Study-wide results and limits: About 5 TRBV segments (TRBV5-6, TRBV5-1 and TRBV20-1 among them) occurred more frequently in patients than in controls.

These receptors lack a known antigen. Source material: blood. The source is a girl between 5 and 17 years old with multiple sclerosis.

DNA for the CDR3: TGTGCCAGCAGCTTATACGGCAGGGAGCCCCACGAGACCCAGTACTTC. Translation: CASSLYGREPHETQYF. V usage is TRBV7-8 and J usage is TRBJ2-5; D assignment may be TRBD1 or TRBD2 (5 bases each). Germline V gives CDR1 SGHVS, CDR2 FQNEAQ. The CDR3 extends over 16 amino acids. Trimming shortened V by 2 bases and J by 5 bases, and 18 bases separated the two germline ends. The complete variable domain, with remaining parts taken from reference TRBV7-8 and TRBJ2-5, reads GAGVSQSPRYKVAKRGQDVALRCDPISGHVSLFWYQQALGQGPEFLTYFQNEAQLDKSGLPSDRFFAERPEGSVSTLKIQRTQQEDSAVYLCASSLYGREPHETQYFGPGTRLLVL.

This clonotype has just a few counts. V and J are TRBV15 and TRBJ2-5; 7 bases line up with TRBD2. V lost 3 bases to trimming and J lost 5 bases; unmatched junction nucleotides: 9. The CDR3 runs 15 residues. Per germline, CDR1 LNHNV and CDR2 YYDKDF (reference sequence). The CDR3 region is CATSRGWGGSETQYF. The CDR3 nucleotides read TGTGCCACCAGCAGGGGCTGGGGGGGTAGTGAGACCCAGTACTTC.

This clonotype showed up just once. The chain couples TRBV3-1 to TRBJ2-1; 11 bases align to TRBD2. This CDR3 is 16 amino acids long. The ends lost 0 bases at V and 9 bases at J; junction bases unmatched: 7. Germline-derived CDR1 and CDR2 are LGHDT and YNNKEL (reference sequence). CDR3 bases: TGTGCCAGCAGCCAAGAGCCGGGACTAGCGGCGGGTGAGCAGTTCTTC. Its translation: CASSQEPGLAAGEQFF.

This clonotype has more than one count but fewer than ten. V usage is TRBV7-9 and J usage is TRBJ2-7, with 11 nucleotides matching TRBD2. V was pared by 5 bases and J by 1 base, with 7 bases of the junction left unmatched. The CDR3 length is 16 residues. Germline CDR1 and CDR2: SEHNR and FQNEAQ (reference sequence). CDR3 nucleotide sequence: TGTGCCAGCAGCCCGATAACTAGCGGGAGATCCTACGAGCAGTACTTC. Translating it yields CASSPITSGRSYEQYF.

This clonotype showed up just a few times. The rearrangement links TRBV29-1 to TRBJ2-7, with D perhaps matching TRBD2 (6 bases). The germline V and J ends were trimmed by 6 bases and 0 bases, with 15 bases remaining between them. Germline-derived CDR1 and CDR2 are SQVTM and ANQGSEA. This CDR3 is built from 14 residues. The CDR3 loop reads CSVPKGTVSYEQYF. In nucleotides, the CDR3 is TGCAGCGTCCCTAAAGGGACTGTCTCCTACGAGCAGTACTTC.

This clonotype was seen only a few times. This rearrangement joins TRBV12-3 or TRBV12-4 to TRBJ2-1; TRBD1 matches 8 bases. The trim removed 8 bases at V and 12 bases at J, leaving 12 bases unmatched. This CDR3 region has 13 residues. The CDR3 nucleotides read TGTGCCAGCCAGGGGCAGGGGGCCCCTGGGCAGTTCTTC. This encodes CASQGQGAPGQFF.

The chain employs TRBV7-9 and TRBJ2-7; 7 bases match TRBD2. Per the germline V gene, CDR1 is SEHNR and CDR2 is FQNEAQ (reference sequence). The CDR3 spans 14 residues. V was clipped by 7 bases and J by 2 bases; unmatched bases: 8. This CDR3 is CASIGGENPYEQYF. DNA of the CDR3: TGTGCCAGCATTGGGGGGGAGAATCCCTACGAGCAGTACTTC.

This clonotype was observed a few times. The V and J genes are TRBV7-3 and TRBJ1-4; D gene unclear. The CDR3 sequence is 13 residues long. CDR1 and CDR2 (germline): SGHTA, FQGTGA. Trimming removed 5 bases from V and 7 bases from J, with 11 bases in between. CDR3 sequence reads: CASSLAVGEKLFF. The DNA of the CDR3 is TGTGCCAGCAGCCTCGCCGTGGGTGAAAAACTGTTTTTT.

This clonotype appeared a few times. This chain joins TRBV3-1 and TRBJ1-1; D remains unclear. V gave up 4 bases and J gave up 0 bases, with 12 bases separating them. The CDR3 has 15 residues. CDR1 is LGHDT, CDR2 YNNKEL, per germline (reference sequence). CDR3 sequence reads: CASSPNAVMNTEAFF. The DNA of the CDR3 is TGTGCCAGCAGCCCTAATGCTGTCATGAACACTGAAGCTTTCTTT.

The rearrangement joins TRBV12-3 or TRBV12-4 to TRBJ1-5; TRBD1 might be the D (5 bases). The CDR3 extends over 13 amino acids. Between the trimmed V and J ends, which lost 6 bases and 7 bases, there was a span of 13 bases. CDR3 DNA: TGTGCCAGCAGCCGAAGTGGGGGACAGCCCCAGCATTTT. Translating it yields CASSRSGGQPQHF.

The rearrangement uses TRBV2 and TRBJ2-1; D unclear. CDR1 SNHLY and CDR2 FYNNEI come from the germline V gene. This CDR3 is 12 amino acids long. V shed 11 bases and J shed 8 bases, with 16 bases lying between them. The CDR3 region is CACRPTKHEQFF. In DNA form, the CDR3 reads TGTGCCTGCCGCCCCACCAAGCATGAGCAGTTCTTC.

This clonotype appeared a single time. Sequence at one end of the junction differs from germline and may be a read error. CDR3 sequence: CSDRKDPGNEQFF. DNA of the CDR3: TGCAGTGATAGAAAGGATCCAGGAAATGAGCAGTTCTTC. The chain employs TRBV20-1 and TRBJ2-1; D not certain. This CDR3 is built from 13 residues. The germline CDR1 and CDR2 sequences are DFQATT and SNEGSKA (reference sequence).

This clonotype occurred a few times. The chain is built from TRBV29-1 and TRBJ2-7, with D possibly called TRBD1 or TRBD2 (5 bases each). The V gene lost 0 bases and the J gene lost 6 bases, with 18 bases spanning the gap. The length of the CDR3 is 15 residues. The germline V gene encodes CDR1 SQVTM and CDR2 ANQGSEA. CDR3 DNA sequence: TGCAGCGTTGAAGATTTCGGGTCGGGACCGTCCGAGCAGTACTTC. It is translated as CSVEDFGSGPSEQYF.

As regards this clonotype: Germline is not matched at one junction end, which may reflect a read error. The chain joins TRBV20-1 to TRBJ2-7; the D is unclear. The CDR3 has 12 amino acids. The germline V gene encodes CDR1 DFQATT and CDR2 SNEGSKA (reference sequence). The CDR3 region is CSATKVNYGQYF. CDR3 nucleotide sequence: TGCAGTGCTACGAAGGTAAACTACGGGCAGTACTTC.

This clonotype was seen a few times. The chain joins TRBV29-1 to TRBJ2-5, with 9 bases matching TRBD1. The V gene end was trimmed by 5 bases and the J gene end by 4 bases; junction bases not matched to a gene: 2. Germline V lookup: CDR1 SQVTM, CDR2 ANQGSEA. The CDR3 runs 12 residues. CDR3 sequence (DNA): TGCAGCGTTAAGACAGGGGGAGAGACCCAGTACTTC. This sequence encodes CSVKTGGETQYF.

This clonotype was found a few times. The genes are TRBV25-1 and TRBJ2-1; D might be TRBD2 (6 bases). The CDR3 runs 14 residues. In germline, CDR1 is MGHDK, CDR2 SYGVNS. V lost 1 base and J lost 11, with 15 bases in between. CDR3 sequence reads: CASSELVGLSKQFF. CDR3 bases: TGTGCCAGCAGTGAATTGGTGGGACTCTCCAAGCAGTTCTTC.

The chain joins TRBV7-9 to TRBJ1-6; 10 nucleotides agree with TRBD1. The CDR3 covers 18 residues. Germline V gene data show CDR1 as SEHNR and CDR2 as FQNEAQ (reference sequence). The trim removed 3 bases at V and 8 bases at J, leaving 13 bases unmatched. The CDR3 here is CASSLPSWDRGRHSPLHF. CDR3 DNA sequence: TGTGCCAGCAGCTTGCCAAGCTGGGACAGGGGAAGGCATTCACCCCTCCACTTT.

The chain employs TRBV11-2 and TRBJ2-5; TRBD1 might be the D (6 bases). Trimming pared 6 bases from V and 4 bases from J, leaving 15 bases between. CDR1 SGHAT and CDR2 FQNNGV come from the germline V gene. The CDR3 extends over 14 amino acids. CDR3 amino acids: CASSYPGVGETQYF. The DNA of the CDR3 is TGTGCCAGCAGTTATCCAGGGGTCGGAGAGACCCAGTACTTC. The full variable domain, with the rest looked up from reference TRBV11-2 and TRBJ2-5, is EAGVAQSPRYKIIEKRQSVAFWCNPISGHATLYWYQQILGQGPKLLIQFQNNGVVDDSQLPKDRFSAERLKGVDSTLKIQPAKLEDSAVYLCASSYPGVGETQYFGPGTRLLVL.

This clonotype was detected a few times. V usage is TRBV7-6 and J usage is TRBJ2-5; 10 bases are a match to TRBD2. This CDR3 is built from 18 residues. Germline V gives CDR1 SGHVS, CDR2 FNYEAQ. Trimming removed 2 bases from V and 4 bases from J; junction bases left unmatched: 13. CDR3 region: CASSLNPSGSLGPETQYF. CDR3 sequence (DNA): TGTGCCAGCAGCTTAAATCCTAGCGGGAGTTTGGGCCCAGAGACCCAGTACTTC.

The V call is TRBV29-1, the J call TRBJ2-5, with D maybe TRBD2 (5 bases). V lost 8 bases, J lost 1 base, and 17 bases lay in between. The CDR3 runs 14 residues. CDR1 and CDR2 from the germline V gene are SQVTM and ANQGSEA. CDR3: CSYGWSGSQETQYF. In nucleotides, the CDR3 is TGCAGCTACGGGTGGTCGGGATCCCAAGAGACCCAGTACTTC.

The rearrangement joins TRBV5-1 to TRBJ2-5; 8 bases map to TRBD1. Germline-derived CDR1 and CDR2 are SGHRS and YFSETQ. This CDR3 is 17 amino acids long. The V segment lost 3 bases and the J segment 11 bases; nucleotides outside the gene matches: 21. Here the CDR3 DNA reads TGCGCCAGCAGCTGTGAGGGGTCCGACAGGGGTCCTGGAGTTCAGTACTTC. Translated: CASSCEGSDRGPGVQYF.

The chain has TRBV6-2 or TRBV6-3 and TRBJ2-1; 7 bases are shared with TRBD2. The V and J ends lost 6 bases and 12 bases, in that order; junction bases with no gene match: 5. Germline loops: CDR1 MNHEY, CDR2 SVGEGT. The CDR3 loop spans 11 amino acids. The CDR3 loop reads CASRSGIRQFF. CDR3 bases: TGTGCCAGCAGAAGCGGGATAAGGCAGTTCTTC.

This clonotype was seen more than once but under ten times. This chain uses TRBV15 with TRBJ2-7; 8 positions match TRBD2. Germline V gives CDR1 LNHNV, CDR2 YYDKDF (reference sequence). The CDR3 has 17 residues. Trimming took 0 bases from V and 2 from J; bases not matched to a gene: 9. CDR3 in DNA: TGTGCCACCAGCAGAGATGGCGCGGGACTAGGGGCCTACGAGCAGTACTTC. Encoded protein: CATSRDGAGLGAYEQYF.

This clonotype came up a few times. The J gene is TRBJ2-2, the V gene TRBV5-1, with 9 positions matching TRBD2. Per the germline V gene, CDR1 is SGHRS and CDR2 is YFSETQ. There are 15 residues in the CDR3. Trimming at V came to 1 base and at J to 3 bases, leaving 1 base not matched to a gene. The CDR3 DNA sequence: TGCGCCAGCAGCTTGTTAGCGGGGGACACCGGGGAGCTGTTTTTT. Residues: CASSLLAGDTGELFF.

This clonotype was detected a few times. V is TRBV12-3 or TRBV12-4 and J is TRBJ2-1, with 8 bases identical to TRBD1. J was trimmed by 8 bases and V by 5 bases; bases with no gene match: 17. The CDR3 loop spans 17 amino acids. CDR3 protein: CASSTKDRVGARDEQFF. CDR3 in DNA: TGTGCCAGCAGTACCAAGGACAGGGTGGGTGCCCGCGATGAGCAGTTCTTC.

This clonotype was recorded at least ten times. The rearrangement uses TRBV12-3 or TRBV12-4 and TRBJ2-7; D is tentatively TRBD1 or TRBD2 (5 bases each). This CDR3 comprises 14 residues. Trimming left V 5 bases short and J 1 base short, with 12 bases between. Here the CDR3 DNA reads TGTGCCAGCAGTCCGGGGACGGCTTCCTACGAGCAGTACTTC. Encoded protein: CASSPGTASYEQYF.

V gene TRBV18 combines with J gene TRBJ2-1; TRBD2 matches 10 bases. The CDR3 sequence is 16 residues long. V lost 0 bases to trimming and J lost 5 bases; unmatched junction nucleotides: 4. Germline-derived CDR1 and CDR2 are KGHSH and LQKENI. The CDR3 DNA reads as TGTGCCAGCTCACCACCCCTAGCGGGAGTCGACAATGAGCAGTTCTTC. Translation: CASSPPLAGVDNEQFF.